The source of this T cell receptor (beta chain) is a study of early T cells in non-severe SARS-CoV-2 infection. Whole-study context: With bulk RNA from unsorted whole blood as input, sequencing yielded unpaired chains. Points from the study as a whole: Private and CD4 specificities were missed by VDJdb matching, skewed to anti-spike CD8.

The CDR3 contains 15 residues. The V gene end was trimmed by 3 bases and the J gene end by 5 bases; junction bases not matched to a gene: 12. CDR1 and CDR2 from the germline V gene are DFQATT and SNEGSKA (reference sequence). Attachment of unique molecular identifiers was made to individual cDNA molecules. Via MiXCR, TCRdb re-called the 5' RACE reads, giving one row per CDR3 protein. The sample holds 50,000 to 60,000 distinct CDR3 sequences, under 15% seen once. This clonotype was seen repeatedly, ten times or more. Its antigen is currently unknown. The source of this sequence is an adult who was a healthcare worker with PCR-confirmed SARS-CoV-2 infection or an uninfected control (not recorded which). The chain recombines TRBV20-1 with TRBJ2-5; TRBD2 matches 7 bases. Sequenced material: whole blood. The CDR3 loop is CSASIHGGGWETQYF. For the CDR3, the DNA is TGCAGTGCTAGCATCCACGGCGGGGGTTGGGAGACCCAGTACTTC.